This T cell receptor beta chain was recovered during a study of radiotherapy plus CTLA-4 blockade in lung cancer. Study context: Among patients, over 15% showed objective responses, and 30% to 35% had disease control.

Study results and limitations: In blood, tumor-derived TCR clones expanded after radiotherapy plus ipilimumab. Early blood T cell clone changes and increased post-radiation serum interferon-beta were reportedly the strongest response predictors.

For this clone: Its cognate antigen is unknown.

Alongside CTLA-4 blockade with ipilimumab, patients with chemo-refractory metastatic non-small-cell lung cancer received focal radiation. This table comes from immunoSEQ multiplex PCR, and its TCRdb copy is limited to in-frame clones, with some not included. The data contain about 30,000 clones, 79% of them singletons. Trimming took 5 bases from V and 5 from J, leaving 21 bases between them. This CDR3 is 16 amino acids long. The germline CDR1 and CDR2 sequences are MDHEN and SYDVKM. This TCR came from a human donor with non-small cell lung cancer that progressed on radiotherapy plus ipilimumab. The chain combines TRBV28 with TRBJ2-5; D is tentatively TRBD1 or TRBD2 (7 bases each). Here the sequenced sample was peripheral blood, taken from a patient treated with radiotherapy plus ipilimumab. CDR3 amino acids: CASSPIKTSRGETQYF. CDR3 bases: TGTGCCAGCAGTCCTATTAAGACTAGCAGGGGGGAGACCCAGTACTTC. Variable domain in full (rest from reference TRBV28 and TRBJ2-5): DVKVTQSSRYLVKRTGEKVFLECVQDMDHENMFWYRQDPGLGLRLIYFSYDVKMKEKGDIPEGYSVSREKKERFSLILESASTNQTSMYLCASSPIKTSRGETQYFGPGTRLLVL.